Each of the 17 T cell receptor beta chains below was sequenced from the same sample in a study of shared clonotypes between healthy human individuals. Assay used: immunoSEQ multiplex PCR; TCRdb lists only in-frame clones, some missing. The table includes 2 million to 2.5 million clones, 80% to 95% detected once. Input material: naive CD4+ T cells from PBMCs. Subset reported: CD45RA+ positively selected. These receptor sequences come from a man aged 18 to 30 in good health. Some clones in this sample may be carry-over from other donors' samples.

This chain connects TRBV2 to TRBJ1-5, with 7 bases aligning to TRBD1. Germline lookup yields CDR1 SNHLY and CDR2 FYNNEI. Trimming at V came to 5 bases and at J to 0 bases, leaving 4 bases not matched to a gene. The CDR3 extends over 15 amino acids. DNA for the CDR3: TGTGCCAGCAGTAGGGACAGTCTTAGCAATCAGCCCCAGCATTTT. It is translated as CASSRDSLSNQPQHF.

On this clone: This same CDR3 is encoded by further DNA sequences in the sample. The gene calls are TRBV5-1 and TRBJ1-3; D is unresolved. CDR3 size: 14 residues. Per the germline V gene, CDR1 is SGHRS and CDR2 is YFSETQ. Trimming shortened V by 4 bases and J by 0 bases, and 8 bases separated the two germline ends. The CDR3 reads CASSPPGSGNTIYF. DNA of the CDR3: TGCGCCAGCAGCCCCCCTGGCTCTGGAAACACCATATATTTT.

The chain joins TRBV28 to TRBJ2-7; no definite D call. In germline, CDR1 is MDHEN, CDR2 SYDVKM. The CDR3 is 19 residues long. The V gene lost 2 bases and the J gene lost 2 bases, with 25 bases spanning the gap. The CDR3 nucleotides are TGTGCCAGCAGTTTAAGGTTCCCGGCGCACGTTTTGGTTCCCTACGAGCAGTACTTC. Residues: CASSLRFPAHVLVPYEQYF.

This chain joins TRBV5-1 and TRBJ2-5; 9 bases match TRBD2. V trimming: 4 bases; J trimming: 4 bases; junction bases outside the gene matches: 8. This CDR3 has 15 amino acids. Germline-derived CDR1 and CDR2 are SGHRS and YFSETQ. CDR3 region: CASSLSGSRVETQYF. Written as DNA, the CDR3 is TGCGCCAGCAGCCTTAGCGGGAGTAGGGTAGAGACCCAGTACTTC.

The V and J genes are TRBV6-5 and TRBJ2-7; a possible D gene is TRBD1 (5 bases). V was clipped by 7 bases and J by 7 bases, with 11 bases between them. The CDR3 covers 11 residues. Germline-derived CDR1 and CDR2 are MNHEY and SVGAGI. The CDR3 reads CASTQGAEQYF. Written as DNA, the CDR3 is TGTGCCAGCACCCAAGGGGCGGAGCAGTACTTC.

The rearrangement links TRBV28 to TRBJ1-2; the match to TRBD1 covers 8 bases. CDR3 length: 17 amino acids. CDR1 MDHEN and CDR2 SYDVKM come from the germline V gene. The J segment lost 4 bases and the V segment lost 6 bases, leaving 16 bases of the junction unmatched. In nucleotides, the CDR3 is TGTGCCAGCAGCCCCCTCGACAGGGGCTTGAATGGCTATGGCTACACCTTC. It encodes CASSPLDRGLNGYGYTF.

This clone was detected once. The chain uses TRBV5-1 and TRBJ2-7; weak D call: TRBD2 (6 bases). V was pared by 0 bases and J by 2 bases, with 9 bases between. The CDR3 runs to 14 residues. Germline-derived CDR1 and CDR2 are SGHRS and YFSETQ. As DNA, the CDR3 is TGCGCCAGCAGCTTGGTGGGGGGACCCTACGAGCAGTACTTC. Protein: CASSLVGGPYEQYF.

This chain uses TRBV5-1 with TRBJ2-3; D is uncertain. This CDR3 is 15 amino acids long. Germline V lookup: CDR1 SGHRS, CDR2 YFSETQ. V was pared by 0 bases and J by 6 bases, with 14 bases between. CDR3 protein: CASSLEGGEWDTQYF. DNA for the CDR3: TGCGCCAGCAGCTTGGAGGGCGGCGAGTGGGATACGCAGTATTTT.

A single count supports this clone. The V and J genes are TRBV5-1 and TRBJ1-2; 7 bases are a match to TRBD1. V lost 4 bases, J lost 4 bases, and 10 bases stayed unmatched. Germline V lookup: CDR1 SGHRS, CDR2 YFSETQ. This CDR3 comprises 15 residues. The CDR3 DNA is TGCGCCAGCAGCCCCCAAACAGGGGCGCCCTATGGCTACACCTTC. It specifies CASSPQTGAPYGYTF.

V and J are TRBV5-1 and TRBJ1-1; D call uncertain. Trimming cost V 4 bases and J 1 base, with 11 bases left between them. The CDR3 is 14 residues long. CDR1 SGHRS and CDR2 YFSETQ come from the germline V gene. The CDR3 reads CASSPDPGNTEAFF. As DNA, the CDR3 is TGCGCCAGCAGCCCGGACCCCGGGAACACTGAAGCTTTCTTT.

This sequence joins TRBV4-1 and TRBJ2-4; TRBD2 aligns across 8 bases. The trim removed 4 bases at V and 1 base at J, leaving 12 bases unmatched. This CDR3 contains 18 residues. CDR1 MGHRA and CDR2 YSYEKL come from the germline V gene. The CDR3 loop reads CASSLGPAGGRAKNIQYF. DNA for the CDR3: TGCGCCAGCAGCCTGGGGCCGGCGGGAGGTCGTGCCAAAAACATTCAGTACTTC.

The rearrangement joins TRBV5-1 to TRBJ2-7; 9 positions match TRBD1. Germline V gene data show CDR1 as SGHRS and CDR2 as YFSETQ. The CDR3 length is 14 residues. Trimming took 0 bases from V and 3 from J; bases not matched to a gene: 1. CDR3 DNA: TGCGCCAGCAGCTTGGGGGACAGGGTCTACGAGCAGTACTTC. This codes for CASSLGDRVYEQYF.

The DNA for the CDR3 is TGTGCCAGCAGGCGCACAGGGGATTCGCGGGGCTACACCTTC. Its translation: CASRRTGDSRGYTF. The chain couples TRBV6-5 to TRBJ1-2; 7 positions match TRBD1. The ends lost 6 bases at V and 8 bases at J; junction bases unmatched: 12. The CDR3 totals 14 residues. CDR1 MNHEY and CDR2 SVGAGI come from the germline V gene.

A single count supports this clone. The sample holds other DNA sequences that translate to the same CDR3. The CDR3, as DNA: TGTGCCAGCAGCTTAGCCGGGAGGAACACTGAAGCTTTCTTT. Its protein product is CASSLAGRNTEAFF. J is TRBJ1-1 and V is TRBV7-3, with D unresolved. V was shortened by 2 bases and J by 1 base, with 8 bases between the two germline ends. The CDR3 loop spans 14 amino acids. CDR1 is SGHTA and CDR2 is FQGTGA in the germline V gene.

This clone occurred once. V gene TRBV5-1 combines with J gene TRBJ2-1, with 10 bases identical to TRBD2. This CDR3 comprises 14 residues. Germline loops: CDR1 SGHRS, CDR2 YFSETQ. V dropped 5 bases and J dropped 8; count of bases not matched to a gene: 7. For the CDR3, the DNA is TGCGCCAGCAGTTTAGCGGGAGGAGGTTATGAGCAGTTCTTC. It encodes CASSLAGGGYEQFF. The variable domain in full, completed from reference TRBV5-1 and TRBJ2-1, reads KAGVTQTPRYLIKTRGQQVTLSCSPISGHRSVSWYQQTPGQGLQFLFEYFSETQRNKGNFPGRFSGRQFSNSRSEMNVSTLELGDSALYLCASSLAGGGYEQFFGPGTRLTVL.

The chain uses TRBV4-3 and TRBJ1-5, with D tentatively TRBD1 (6 bases). The germline gives CDR1 LGHNA, CDR2 YSLEER. V dropped 2 bases and J dropped 7 bases, with 27 bases sitting between them. This CDR3 has 19 amino acids. The CDR3 DNA follows: TGCGCCAGCAGCCAAAGGGAATTCGGGGGGGCGAGTCTAGAACAGCCCCAGCATTTT. It encodes CASSQREFGGASLEQPQHF.

The gene calls are TRBV29-1 and TRBJ2-7; D not resolved. Trimming shortened V by 4 bases and J by 3 bases, and 13 bases separated the two germline ends. CDR1 and CDR2 from the germline V gene are SQVTM and ANQGSEA. The CDR3 covers 13 residues. The chain's CDR3 is CSVVSQMRYEQYF. CDR3 nucleotides: TGCAGCGTTGTAAGCCAGATGCGCTACGAGCAGTACTTC.